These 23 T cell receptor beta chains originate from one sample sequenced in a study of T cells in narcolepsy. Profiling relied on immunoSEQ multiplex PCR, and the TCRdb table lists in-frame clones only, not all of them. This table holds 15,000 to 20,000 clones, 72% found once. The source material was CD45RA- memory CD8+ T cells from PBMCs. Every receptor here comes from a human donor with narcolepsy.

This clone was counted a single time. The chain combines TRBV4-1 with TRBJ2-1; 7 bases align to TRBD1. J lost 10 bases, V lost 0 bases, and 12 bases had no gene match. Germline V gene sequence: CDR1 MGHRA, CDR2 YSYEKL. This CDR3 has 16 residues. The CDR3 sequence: CASSQDQGQGVGEQFF. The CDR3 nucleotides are TGCGCCAGCAGCCAAGATCAAGGCCAGGGGGTTGGGGAGCAGTTCTTC.

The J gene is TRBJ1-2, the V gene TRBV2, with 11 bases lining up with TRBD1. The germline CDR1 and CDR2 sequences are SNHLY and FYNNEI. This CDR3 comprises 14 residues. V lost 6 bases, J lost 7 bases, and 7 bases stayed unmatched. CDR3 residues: CASSAGQGGFGYTF. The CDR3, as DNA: TGTGCCAGCAGCGCGGGACAGGGGGGTTTTGGCTACACCTTC.

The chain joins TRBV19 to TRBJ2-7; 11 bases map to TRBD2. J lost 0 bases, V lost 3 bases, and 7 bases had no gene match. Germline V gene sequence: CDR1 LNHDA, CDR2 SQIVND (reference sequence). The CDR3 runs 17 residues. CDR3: CASSMGGTSGDSYEQYF. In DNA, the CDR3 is TGTGCCAGTAGTATGGGGGGGACTAGCGGAGACTCCTACGAGCAGTACTTC. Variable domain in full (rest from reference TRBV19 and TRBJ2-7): DGGITQSPKYLFRKEGQNVTLSCEQNLNHDAMYWYRQDPGQGLRLIYYSQIVNDFQKGDIAEGYSVSREKKESFPLTVTSAQKNPTAFYLCASSMGGTSGDSYEQYFGPGTRLTVT.

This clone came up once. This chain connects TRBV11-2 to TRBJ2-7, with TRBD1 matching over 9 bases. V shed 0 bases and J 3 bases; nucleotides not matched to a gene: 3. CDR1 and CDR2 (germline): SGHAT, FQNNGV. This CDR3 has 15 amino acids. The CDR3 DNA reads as TGTGCCAGCAGCTTAGAAGACAGGGGGGTCTACGAGCAGTACTTC. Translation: CASSLEDRGVYEQYF. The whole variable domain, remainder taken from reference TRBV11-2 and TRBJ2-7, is EAGVAQSPRYKIIEKRQSVAFWCNPISGHATLYWYQQILGQGPKLLIQFQNNGVVDDSQLPKDRFSAERLKGVDSTLKIQPAKLEDSAVYLCASSLEDRGVYEQYFGPGTRLTVT.

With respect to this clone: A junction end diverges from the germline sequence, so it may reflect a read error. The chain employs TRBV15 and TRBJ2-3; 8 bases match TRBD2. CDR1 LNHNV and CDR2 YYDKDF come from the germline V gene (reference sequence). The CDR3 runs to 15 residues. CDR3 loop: CATSGELTSADTQYF. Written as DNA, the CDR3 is TGTGCCACCAGCGGAGAACTGACTAGCGCGGATACGCAGTATTTT.

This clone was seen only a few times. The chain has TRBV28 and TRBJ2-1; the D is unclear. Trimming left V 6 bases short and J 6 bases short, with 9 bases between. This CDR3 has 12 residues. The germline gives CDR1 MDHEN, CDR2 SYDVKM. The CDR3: CASSLTFNEQFF. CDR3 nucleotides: TGTGCCAGCAGCTTGACTTTCAATGAGCAGTTCTTC.

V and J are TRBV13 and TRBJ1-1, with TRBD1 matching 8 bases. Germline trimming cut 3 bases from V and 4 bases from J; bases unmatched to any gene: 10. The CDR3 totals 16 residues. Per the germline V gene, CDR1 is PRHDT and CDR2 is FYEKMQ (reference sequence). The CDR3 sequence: CASSLLIRGLGTEAFF. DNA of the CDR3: TGTGCCAGCAGCTTGTTGATCAGGGGGCTGGGCACTGAAGCTTTCTTT.

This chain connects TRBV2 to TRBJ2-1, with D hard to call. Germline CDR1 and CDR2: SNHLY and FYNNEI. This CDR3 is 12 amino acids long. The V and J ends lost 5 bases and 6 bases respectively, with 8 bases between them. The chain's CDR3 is CASSPMANEQFF. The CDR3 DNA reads TGTGCCAGCAGTCCGATGGCCAATGAGCAGTTCTTC.

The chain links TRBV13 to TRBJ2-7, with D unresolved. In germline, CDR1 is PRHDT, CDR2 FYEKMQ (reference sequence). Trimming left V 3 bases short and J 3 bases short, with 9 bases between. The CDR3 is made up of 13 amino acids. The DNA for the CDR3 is TGTGCCAGCAGCTTGGCGGCCAACTACGAGCAGTACTTC. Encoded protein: CASSLAANYEQYF.

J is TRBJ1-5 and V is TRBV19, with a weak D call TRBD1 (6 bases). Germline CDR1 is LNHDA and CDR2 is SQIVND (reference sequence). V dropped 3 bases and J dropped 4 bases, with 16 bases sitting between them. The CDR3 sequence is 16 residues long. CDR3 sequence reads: CASSMMGAPGNQPQHF. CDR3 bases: TGTGCCAGTAGTATGATGGGGGCGCCGGGAAATCAGCCCCAGCATTTT.

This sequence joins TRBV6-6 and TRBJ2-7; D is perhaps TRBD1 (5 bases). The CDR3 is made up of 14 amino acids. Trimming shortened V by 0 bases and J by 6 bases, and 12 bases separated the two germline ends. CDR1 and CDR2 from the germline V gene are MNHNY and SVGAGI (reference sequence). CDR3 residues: CASSYSAGPGEQYF. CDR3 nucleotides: TGTGCCAGCAGTTACTCGGCAGGGCCAGGCGAGCAGTACTTC.

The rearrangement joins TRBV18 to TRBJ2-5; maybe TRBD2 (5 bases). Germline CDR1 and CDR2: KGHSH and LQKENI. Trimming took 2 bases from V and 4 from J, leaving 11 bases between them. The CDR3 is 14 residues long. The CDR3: CASSPARGSETQYF. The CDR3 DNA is TGTGCCAGCTCACCAGCGAGAGGGTCAGAGACCCAGTACTTC.

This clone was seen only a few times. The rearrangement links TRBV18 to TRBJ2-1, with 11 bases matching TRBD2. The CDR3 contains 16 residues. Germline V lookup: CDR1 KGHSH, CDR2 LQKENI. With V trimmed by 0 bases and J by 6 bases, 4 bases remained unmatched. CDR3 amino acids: CASSPPGLAGLNEQFF. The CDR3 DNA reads TGTGCCAGCTCACCACCTGGACTAGCGGGCCTCAATGAGCAGTTCTTC.

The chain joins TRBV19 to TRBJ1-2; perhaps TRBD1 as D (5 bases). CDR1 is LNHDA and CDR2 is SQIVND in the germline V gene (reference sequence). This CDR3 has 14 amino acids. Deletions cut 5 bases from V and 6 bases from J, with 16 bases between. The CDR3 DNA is TGTGCCAGTAGTCCGCCGGACAACAACGATGGCTACACCTTC. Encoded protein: CASSPPDNNDGYTF.

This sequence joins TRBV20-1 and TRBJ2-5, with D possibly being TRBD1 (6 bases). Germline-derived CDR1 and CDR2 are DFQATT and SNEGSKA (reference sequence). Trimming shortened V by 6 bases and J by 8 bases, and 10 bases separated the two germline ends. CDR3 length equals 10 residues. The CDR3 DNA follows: TGCAGTGCGAAACAGGGAACCCAGTACTTC. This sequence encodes CSAKQGTQYF.

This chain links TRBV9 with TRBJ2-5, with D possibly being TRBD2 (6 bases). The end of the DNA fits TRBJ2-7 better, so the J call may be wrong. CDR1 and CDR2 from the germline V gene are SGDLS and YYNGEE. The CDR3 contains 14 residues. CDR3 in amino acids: CASSSSGVGYEQYF. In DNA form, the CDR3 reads TGTGCCAGCAGCTCCTCGGGGGTTGGCTACGAGCAGTACTTC.

Here the CDR3 DNA reads TGTGCCAGCAGCGTTAACTGGGCAGCTAGTTCCTACGAGCAGTACTTC. It yields the protein CASSVNWAASSYEQYF. The chain combines TRBV9 with TRBJ2-7; D remains unclear. The CDR3 has 16 amino acids. The germline gives CDR1 SGDLS, CDR2 YYNGEE. Trimming cost V 2 bases and J 1 base, with 16 bases left between them.

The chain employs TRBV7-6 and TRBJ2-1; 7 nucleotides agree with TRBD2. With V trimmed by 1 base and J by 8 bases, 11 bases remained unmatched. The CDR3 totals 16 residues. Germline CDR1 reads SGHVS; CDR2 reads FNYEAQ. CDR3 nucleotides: TGTGCCAGCAGCTTAGGGGCTAGCGGTACCTGGGATGAGCAGTTCTTC. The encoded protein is CASSLGASGTWDEQFF.

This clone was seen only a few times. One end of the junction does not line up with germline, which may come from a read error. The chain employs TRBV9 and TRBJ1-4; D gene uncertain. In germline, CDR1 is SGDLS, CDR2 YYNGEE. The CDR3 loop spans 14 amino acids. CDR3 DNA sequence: TGTGCCAGCAGCGGGGTTGGAGGCGGAGAAAAACTGCTTTTT. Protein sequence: CASSGVGGGEKLLF.

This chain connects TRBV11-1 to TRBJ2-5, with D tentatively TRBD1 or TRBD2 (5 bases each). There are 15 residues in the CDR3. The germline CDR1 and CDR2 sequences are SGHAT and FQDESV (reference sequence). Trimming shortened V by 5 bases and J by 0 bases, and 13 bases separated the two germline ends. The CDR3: CASSPHEGYQETQYF. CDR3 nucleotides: TGTGCCAGCAGCCCCCACGAGGGGTACCAAGAGACCCAGTACTTC.

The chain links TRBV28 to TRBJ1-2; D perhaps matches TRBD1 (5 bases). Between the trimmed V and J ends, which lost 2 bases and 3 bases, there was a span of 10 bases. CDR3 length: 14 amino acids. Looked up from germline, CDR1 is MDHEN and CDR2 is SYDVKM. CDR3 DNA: TGTGCCAGCAGTTTAGTAGGGGAGGACTATGGCTACACCTTC. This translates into CASSLVGEDYGYTF.

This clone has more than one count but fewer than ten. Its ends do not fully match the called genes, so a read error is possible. The CDR3 coding sequence is TGTGCTAGCAGCTTCAGTAGCGGGGTGGTTTCAGAGACCCAGTACTTC. Its protein is CASSFSSGVVSETQYF. This chain connects TRBV7-7 to TRBJ2-5; 8 bases are shared with TRBD2. Germline values: CDR1 SSHAT, CDR2 FNYEAQ (reference sequence). This CDR3 has 16 amino acids.

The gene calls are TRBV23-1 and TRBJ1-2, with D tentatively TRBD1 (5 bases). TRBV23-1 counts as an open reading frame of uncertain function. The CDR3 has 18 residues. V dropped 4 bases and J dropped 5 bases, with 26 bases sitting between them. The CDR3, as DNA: TGCGCCAGCAGTCGACGCCGAGGAGGGACTCAGCCAAGATATGGCTACACCTTC. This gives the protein CASSRRRGGTQPRYGYTF.